This TCR beta chain was sequenced in a study of CXCR3-negative and CXCR3-positive naive CD8 T cells. Across the study: Collectively, the libraries yielded about 140 million TRB reads in total, at about 1.5 +/- 0.3 million per library.

CD45RO-CCR7+CD27+CD95- expression identified naive CD8+ T cells. Study-level points and caveats: Diversity proved comparably high across both naive subsets and much lower in memory CD8+ cells.

It was by 5' RACE with UMI labels that the TRB cDNA libraries were prepared. One entry per CDR3 protein, without DNA, is what TCRdb gives after re-calling the 5' RACE reads. The sample's table shows fewer than 95,000 distinct CDR3 sequences. Regarding this clonotype: Antigen unknown.

This TCR derives from a human donor in good health. Some clones in this sample may be carry-over from other donors' samples. Material: naive CXCR3- CD8+ T cells from blood. Documented subset: CD45RO-CCR7+CD27+CD95- naive CD8+ T cells lacking CXCR3 (TNR3-).

CDR3: CASSEWGRANYGYTF. J is TRBJ1-2 and V is TRBV28; TCRdb's D call, TRBD1, is unchecked because there is no DNA. The CDR3 is 15 amino acids. Germline V gives CDR1 MDHEN, CDR2 SYDVKM.